This TCR beta chain is from a study of PD-L1 blockade in urothelial cancer. The CDR3 length is 15 residues. Germline V gene lookup returns CDR1 MNHNS and CDR2 SASEGT. The junction had 8 bases not matched to a gene; V was cut back by 5 bases and J by 4 bases. Every PCR was spiked with synthetic TCR analog templates. The protocol was immunoSEQ multiplex PCR, while the TCRdb copy is restricted to in-frame clones and leaves out a portion. The data contain 41,000 or so clones, 70% to 85% of them singletons. The receptor was derived from a man between 60 and 70 years old with urothelial cancer. The specimen comprised PBMCs, sampled around atezolizumab (anti-PD-L1) treatment. The chain recombines TRBV6-1 with TRBJ2-5, with 9 bases identical to TRBD1. CDR3 sequence reads: CASSQGQGSLETQYF. In nucleotides, the CDR3 is TGTGCCAGCAGTCAGGGACAGGGTTCATTAGAGACCCAGTACTTC.